These 22 T cell receptor beta chains share one sample of origin, sequenced in a study of blood T cell repertoires in COVID-19 (dated by TCRdb to 2018 to 2021). The library came from the immunoSEQ multiplex PCR assay. Drawn from immuneACCESS, this table holds only the in-frame rearrangements with V and J called that TCRdb kept. Clones are partly lost; checked studies trace under half to an unresolved V gene and leave the rest unexplained. The sample table contains some 200,000 clones; only one count was recorded for about 78% of them. The ten biggest clones cover around 7.9% of the sample. Sequenced sample: peripheral blood. Source of these receptors: a woman aged 45-65 years with active or convalescent COVID-19.

As for this clone: Other DNA sequences in the sample encode the same CDR3. V gene TRBV5-8 combines with J gene TRBJ1-5; unclear D gene. CDR1 SGHTS and CDR2 YDEGEE come from the germline V gene. CDR3 size: 13 residues. Trimming removed 0 bases at V and 6 bases at J, with 7 bases between. Here the CDR3 reads CASSLAGGQPQHF. CDR3 in DNA: TGTGCCAGCAGCTTGGCCGGCGGTCAGCCCCAGCATTTT. The full variable domain, in which reference TRBV5-8 and TRBJ1-5 provide the parts outside the CDR3, is EAGVTQSPTHLIKTRGQQATLRCSPISGHTSVYWYQQALGLGLQFLLWYDEGEERNRGNFPPRFSGRQFPNYSSELNVNALELEDSALYLCASSLAGGQPQHFGDGTRLSIL.

Here the CDR3 reads CASSQAGSPTDTQYF. In nucleotides, the CDR3 is TGTGCCAGCAGCCAAGCGGGTTCTCCCACAGATACGCAGTATTTT. J is TRBJ2-3 and V is TRBV4-2; D call uncertain. Germline lookup yields CDR1 LGHNA and CDR2 YNFKEQ. The CDR3 loop spans 15 amino acids. Trimming took off 1 base at V and 2 bases at J, with 10 bases between the two ends.

The V call is TRBV19, the J call TRBJ1-2; no definite D call. CDR1 and CDR2 from the germline V gene are LNHDA and SQIVND (reference sequence). Trimming left V 1 base short and J 0 bases short, with 12 bases between. The CDR3 covers 16 residues. The CDR3 DNA follows: TGTGCCAGTAGTATAGGTGGAGCCGGGGCTAACTATGGCTACACCTTC. This translates into CASSIGGAGANYGYTF.

The CDR3 protein is CASIDRDRGSGANVLTF. The CDR3 DNA is TGTGCCAGCATCGACCGGGACAGGGGTTCTGGGGCCAACGTCCTGACTTTC. The chain has TRBV28 and TRBJ2-6; 10 positions match TRBD1. The CDR3 totals 17 residues. V lost 7 bases, J lost 1 base, and 7 bases stayed unmatched. In germline, CDR1 is MDHEN, CDR2 SYDVKM.

The V gene is TRBV19, the J gene TRBJ2-1, with D unresolved. Germline CDR1 is LNHDA and CDR2 is SQIVND (reference sequence). The CDR3 has 12 amino acids. Trimming left V 5 bases short and J 5 bases short, with 7 bases between. The chain's CDR3 is CASSPQDNEQFF. The CDR3 bases are TGTGCCAGTAGTCCCCAGGACAATGAGCAGTTCTTC.

This clone was seen more than once but under ten times. The CDR3 spells CASSPGGAGAEAFF. Written as DNA, the CDR3 is TGTGCCAGCAGTCCGGGAGGAGCGGGTGCTGAAGCTTTCTTT. V is TRBV28 and J is TRBJ1-1; the D is unclear. V lost 5 bases and J 6 bases, leaving 16 bases between the germline ends. The CDR3 covers 14 residues. The germline V gene has CDR1 MDHEN and CDR2 SYDVKM. The full variable domain, rest sourced from reference TRBV28 and TRBJ1-1, is DVKVTQSSRYLVKRTGEKVFLECVQDMDHENMFWYRQDPGLGLRLIYFSYDVKMKEKGDIPEGYSVSREKKERFSLILESASTNQTSMYLCASSPGGAGAEAFFGQGTRLTVV.

This clone was counted a single time. This sample includes further DNA sequences coding for the same CDR3. The chain employs TRBV20-1 and TRBJ1-4; D is unclear. Germline loops: CDR1 DFQATT, CDR2 SNEGSKA (reference sequence). Trimming left V 1 base short and J 8 bases short, with 5 bases between. This CDR3 is 11 amino acids long. The CDR3 region has the DNA TGCAGTGCTAGAGTAGAAGAAAAACTGTTTTTT. As protein: CSARVEEKLFF.

V is TRBV27 and J is TRBJ1-2; 7 bases fit TRBD1. The germline gives CDR1 MNHEY, CDR2 SMNVEV (reference sequence). This CDR3 region has 15 residues. V shed 2 bases, J shed 4 bases, and the junction held 7 bases outside the gene matches. CDR3 amino acids: CASSLQGGQTYGYTF. CDR3 nucleotide sequence: TGTGCCAGCAGTTTACAGGGGGGACAAACCTATGGCTACACCTTC.

This clone was detected only a few times. The V and J genes are TRBV28 and TRBJ1-1; 8 bases match TRBD1. Germline-derived CDR1 and CDR2 are MDHEN and SYDVKM. The length of the CDR3 is 15 residues. V shed 5 bases, J shed 2 bases, and the junction held 7 bases outside the gene matches. The CDR3 DNA reads as TGTGCCAGCAGTGTCCCCGGACAGGGAAACACTGAAGCTTTCTTT. As protein: CASSVPGQGNTEAFF.

V usage is TRBV25-1 and J usage is TRBJ1-2, with 7 positions matching TRBD1. The J segment lost 2 bases and the V segment lost 3 bases, leaving 9 bases of the junction unmatched. There are 16 residues in the CDR3. Germline V gene sequence: CDR1 MGHDK, CDR2 SYGVNS. CDR3 bases: TGTGCCAGCAGTGAGGGGGGCGGCAGGGGGAACTATGGCTACACCTTC. Translated: CASSEGGGRGNYGYTF.

The CDR3 nucleotides are TGTGCCAGCAGCTTAGATTGGGGCAGCGACTCCTACAATGAGCAGTTCTTC. It encodes CASSLDWGSDSYNEQFF. This chain uses TRBV13 with TRBJ2-1; perhaps TRBD1 as D (5 bases). V lost 1 base, J lost 0 bases, and 13 bases lay in between. Per the germline V gene, CDR1 is PRHDT and CDR2 is FYEKMQ (reference sequence). The CDR3 loop spans 17 amino acids. Full variable domain (missing parts from reference TRBV13 and TRBJ2-1): AAGVIQSPRHLIKEKRETATLKCYPIPRHDTVYWYQQGPGQDPQFLISFYEKMQSDKGSIPDRFSAQQFSDYHSELNMSSLELGDSALYFCASSLDWGSDSYNEQFFGPGTRLTVL.

The chain combines TRBV6-5 with TRBJ1-1, with D hard to call. CDR1 and CDR2 from the germline V gene are MNHEY and SVGAGI. This CDR3 spans 15 amino acids. Trimming cost V 3 bases and J 3 bases, with 14 bases left between them. For the CDR3, the DNA is TGTGCCAGCAGTTATAAGGCAGCCAGCGACACTGAAGCTTTCTTT. This codes for CASSYKAASDTEAFF.

This clone has more than one count but fewer than ten. The V gene is TRBV28, the J gene TRBJ1-2; TRBD1 aligns across 7 bases. CDR1 is MDHEN, CDR2 SYDVKM, per germline. The trim removed 7 bases at V and 8 bases at J, leaving 19 bases unmatched. This CDR3 spans 16 amino acids. The DNA of the CDR3 is TGTGCCAGCACCTCTCCCCTGGCAGGGGGAGTAAAGGGCTACACCTTC. It specifies CASTSPLAGGVKGYTF.

V and J are TRBV3-1 (or the pseudogene TRBV3-2) and TRBJ2-1; TRBD2 aligns across 9 bases. Germline V gives CDR1 LGHDT, CDR2 YNNKEL (reference sequence). Trimming removed 4 bases from V and 10 bases from J; junction bases left unmatched: 8. The CDR3 sequence is 14 residues long. The CDR3 sequence is CASSPSGVLREQFF. CDR3 DNA sequence: TGTGCCAGCAGCCCTAGCGGGGTTCTGCGGGAGCAGTTCTTC.

CDR3 loop: CATNAGATGELFF. CDR3 in DNA: TGTGCCACCAACGCAGGGGCCACCGGGGAGCTGTTTTTT. This sequence joins TRBV24-1 and TRBJ2-2; D is perhaps TRBD1 (6 bases). V lost 8 bases and J lost 4, with 10 bases in between. Germline V gives CDR1 KGHDR, CDR2 SFDVKD. The CDR3 is 13 amino acids.

At least ten counts were recorded for this clone. This chain connects TRBV4-2 to TRBJ1-2; no clear D. V was trimmed by 5 bases and J by 0 bases, leaving 13 bases between them. Looked up from germline, CDR1 is LGHNA and CDR2 is YNFKEQ. The CDR3 is 15 residues long. The CDR3 protein is CASSATSPTNYGYTF. The CDR3 DNA reads TGTGCCAGCAGCGCCACATCCCCGACTAACTATGGCTACACCTTC.

J is TRBJ2-3 and V is TRBV12-3 or TRBV12-4; perhaps TRBD2 as D (5 bases). Trimming removed 6 bases at V and 0 bases at J, with 7 bases between. The CDR3 contains 13 residues. DNA of the CDR3: TGTGCCAGCAGAAGGACTAGCACAGATACGCAGTATTTT. It encodes CASRRTSTDTQYF.

CDR3 in amino acids: CASSLPTGNTGELFF. The CDR3 nucleotides are TGTGCCAGCAGCCTCCCGACAGGGAACACCGGGGAGCTGTTTTTT. This chain connects TRBV7-3 to TRBJ2-2; possible D gene TRBD1, 6 bases. The CDR3 sequence is 15 residues long. Trimming took off 5 bases at V and 1 base at J, with 11 bases between the two ends. The V gene's germline CDR1 is SGHTA and CDR2 FQGTGA. The full variable domain, rest sourced from reference TRBV7-3 and TRBJ2-2, is GAGVSQTPSNKVTEKGKYVELRCDPISGHTALYWYRQSLGQGPEFLIYFQGTGAADDSGLPNDRFFAVRPEGSVSTLKIQRTERGDSAVYLCASSLPTGNTGELFFGEGSRLTVL.

This clone has just one count. The rearrangement links TRBV7-2 to TRBJ1-4, with D possibly being TRBD1 (5 bases). In germline, CDR1 is SGHTA, CDR2 FQGNSA. The V end was cut by 3 bases, the J end by 3 bases, with 11 bases between. The CDR3 is 15 residues long. For the CDR3, the DNA is TGTGCCAGCAGCTTGGTCCGGGGGTCTAATGAAAAACTGTTTTTT. Its translation: CASSLVRGSNEKLFF.

CDR3 residues: CASSQGMNTEAFF. The CDR3 DNA is TGTGCCAGCTCACAGGGGATGAACACTGAAGCTTTCTTT. V usage is TRBV18 and J usage is TRBJ1-1, with D perhaps matching TRBD1 (5 bases). This CDR3 has 13 residues. Trimming left V 4 bases short and J 0 bases short, with 6 bases between. Germline values: CDR1 KGHSH, CDR2 LQKENI.

CDR3 loop: CASREEFTDTQYF. The CDR3 coding sequence is TGTGCCAGCAGGGAGGAGTTCACAGATACGCAGTATTTT. The V gene is TRBV2, the J gene TRBJ2-3; D perhaps matches TRBD2 (5 bases). The CDR3 totals 13 residues. Germline V lookup: CDR1 SNHLY, CDR2 FYNNEI. V was trimmed by 6 bases and J by 2 bases, leaving 9 bases between them.

This clone appeared a single time. The chain recombines TRBV6-5 with TRBJ2-2; tentatively, D is TRBD2 (6 bases). The CDR3 has 15 residues. The V and J ends lost 0 bases and 4 bases respectively, with 9 bases between them. Germline-derived CDR1 and CDR2 are MNHEY and SVGAGI. CDR3 amino acids: CASSYSAGSTGELFF. CDR3 DNA: TGTGCCAGCAGTTACTCGGCGGGATCCACCGGGGAGCTGTTTTTT.